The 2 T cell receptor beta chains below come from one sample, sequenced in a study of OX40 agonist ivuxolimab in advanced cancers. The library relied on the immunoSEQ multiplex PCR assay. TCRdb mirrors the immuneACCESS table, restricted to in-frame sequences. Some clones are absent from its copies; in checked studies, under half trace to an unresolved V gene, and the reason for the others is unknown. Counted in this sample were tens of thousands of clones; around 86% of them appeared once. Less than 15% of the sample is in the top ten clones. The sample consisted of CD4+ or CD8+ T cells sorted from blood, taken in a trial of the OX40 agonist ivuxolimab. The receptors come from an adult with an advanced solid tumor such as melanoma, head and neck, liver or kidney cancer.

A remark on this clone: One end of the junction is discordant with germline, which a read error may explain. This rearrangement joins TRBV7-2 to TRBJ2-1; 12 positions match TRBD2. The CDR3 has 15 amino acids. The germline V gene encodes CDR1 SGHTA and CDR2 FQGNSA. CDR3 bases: TGTGCCAGCAGCCTAGCGGGGGGGTTCTACAATGAGCAGTTCTTC. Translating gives CASSLAGGFYNEQFF.

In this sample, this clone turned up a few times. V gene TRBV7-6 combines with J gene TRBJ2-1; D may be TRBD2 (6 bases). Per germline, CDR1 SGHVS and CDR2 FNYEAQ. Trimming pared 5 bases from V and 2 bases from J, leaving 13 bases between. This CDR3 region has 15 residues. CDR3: CASSPNGGTYNEQFF. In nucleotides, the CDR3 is TGTGCCAGCAGCCCTAACGGGGGTACCTACAATGAGCAGTTCTTC.